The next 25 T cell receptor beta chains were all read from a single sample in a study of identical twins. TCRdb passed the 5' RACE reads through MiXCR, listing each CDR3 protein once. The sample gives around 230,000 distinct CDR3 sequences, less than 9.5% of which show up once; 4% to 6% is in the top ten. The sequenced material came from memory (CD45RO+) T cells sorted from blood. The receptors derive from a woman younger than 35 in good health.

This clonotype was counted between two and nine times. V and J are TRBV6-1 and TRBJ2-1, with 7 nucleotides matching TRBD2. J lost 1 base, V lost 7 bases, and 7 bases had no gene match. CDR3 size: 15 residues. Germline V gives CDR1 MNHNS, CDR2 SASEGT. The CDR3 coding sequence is TGTGCCAGCAAGGGCGGGAGAGGTTCCTACAATGAGCAGTTCTTC. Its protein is CASKGGRGSYNEQFF.

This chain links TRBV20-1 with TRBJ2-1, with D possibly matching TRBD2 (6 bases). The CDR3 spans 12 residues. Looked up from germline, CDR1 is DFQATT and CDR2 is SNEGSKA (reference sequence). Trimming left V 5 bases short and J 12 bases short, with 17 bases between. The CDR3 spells CSAPSRSGVQFF. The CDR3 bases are TGCAGTGCTCCCTCAAGATCGGGGGTGCAGTTCTTC.

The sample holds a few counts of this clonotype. The CDR3 sequence is CSATGRPQELFF. The DNA of the CDR3 is TGCAGTGCCACAGGACGGCCCCAGGAGCTGTTTTTT. The chain couples TRBV20-1 to TRBJ2-2; possible D gene TRBD1, 5 bases. There are 12 residues in the CDR3. Per the germline V gene, CDR1 is DFQATT and CDR2 is SNEGSKA (reference sequence). Trimming took off 6 bases at V and 10 bases at J, with 15 bases between the two ends.

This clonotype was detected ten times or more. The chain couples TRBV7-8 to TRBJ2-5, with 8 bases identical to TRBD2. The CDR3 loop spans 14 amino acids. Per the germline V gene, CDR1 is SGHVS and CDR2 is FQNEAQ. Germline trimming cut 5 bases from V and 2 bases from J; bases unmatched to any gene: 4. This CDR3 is CASSRGGQQETQYF. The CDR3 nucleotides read TGTGCCAGCAGCCGCGGGGGGCAACAAGAGACCCAGTACTTC.

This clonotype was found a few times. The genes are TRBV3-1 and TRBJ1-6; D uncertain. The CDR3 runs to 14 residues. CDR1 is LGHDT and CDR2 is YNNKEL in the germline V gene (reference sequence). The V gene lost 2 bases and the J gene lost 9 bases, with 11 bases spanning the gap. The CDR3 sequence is CASSQPDVFSPLHF. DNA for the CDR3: TGTGCCAGCAGCCAACCCGACGTTTTTTCACCCCTCCACTTT. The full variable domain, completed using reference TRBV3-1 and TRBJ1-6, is DTAVSQTPKYLVTQMGNDKSIKCEQNLGHDTMYWYKQDSKKFLKIMFSYNNKELIINETVPNRFSPKSPDKAHLNLHINSLELGDSAVYFCASSQPDVFSPLHFGNGTRLTVT.

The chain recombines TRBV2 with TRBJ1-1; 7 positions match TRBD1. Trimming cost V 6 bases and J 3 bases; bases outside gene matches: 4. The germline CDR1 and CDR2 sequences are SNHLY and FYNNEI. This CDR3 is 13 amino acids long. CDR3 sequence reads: CASRGQPYTEAFF. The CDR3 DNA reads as TGTGCCAGCAGGGGACAGCCCTACACTGAAGCTTTCTTT. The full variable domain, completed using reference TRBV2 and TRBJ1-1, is EPEVTQTPSHQVTQMGQEVILRCVPISNHLYFYWYRQILGQKVEFLVSFYNNEISEKSEIFDDQFSVERPDGSNFTLKIRSTKLEDSAMYFCASRGQPYTEAFFGQGTRLTVV.

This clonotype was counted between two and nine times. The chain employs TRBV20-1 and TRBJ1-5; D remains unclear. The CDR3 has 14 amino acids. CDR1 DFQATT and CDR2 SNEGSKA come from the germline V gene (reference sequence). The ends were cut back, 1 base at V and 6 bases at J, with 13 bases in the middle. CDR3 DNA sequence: TGCAGTGCTAGAGCGGGTTTGGTAGGTCAGCCCCAGCATTTT. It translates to CSARAGLVGQPQHF.

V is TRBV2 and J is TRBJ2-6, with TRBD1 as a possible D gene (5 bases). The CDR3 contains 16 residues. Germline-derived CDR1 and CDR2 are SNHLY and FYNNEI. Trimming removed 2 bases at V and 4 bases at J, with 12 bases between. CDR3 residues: CASSEQGMGGANVLTF. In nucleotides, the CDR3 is TGTGCCAGCAGTGAACAGGGCATGGGAGGGGCCAACGTCCTGACTTTC.

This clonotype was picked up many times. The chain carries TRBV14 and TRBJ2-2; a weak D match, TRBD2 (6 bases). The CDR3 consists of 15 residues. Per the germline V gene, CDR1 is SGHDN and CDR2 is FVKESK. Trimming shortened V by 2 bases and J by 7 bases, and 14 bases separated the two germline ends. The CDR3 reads CASSQRAGPYGELFF. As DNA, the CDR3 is TGTGCCAGCAGCCAACGCGCGGGACCCTACGGGGAGCTGTTTTTT.

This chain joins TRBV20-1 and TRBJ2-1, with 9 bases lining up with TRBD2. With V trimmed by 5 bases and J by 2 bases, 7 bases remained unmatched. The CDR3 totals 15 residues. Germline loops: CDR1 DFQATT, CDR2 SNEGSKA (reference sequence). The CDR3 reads CSAGSGSAAYNEQFF. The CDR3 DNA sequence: TGCAGTGCTGGTAGCGGGAGTGCCGCCTACAATGAGCAGTTCTTC.

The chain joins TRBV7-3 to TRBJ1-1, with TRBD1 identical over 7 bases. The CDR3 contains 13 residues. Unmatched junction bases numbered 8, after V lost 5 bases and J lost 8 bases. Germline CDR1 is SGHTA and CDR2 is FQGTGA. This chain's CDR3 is CASSQGQSEEAFF. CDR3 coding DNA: TGTGCCAGCAGCCAGGGACAGAGTGAAGAAGCTTTCTTT.

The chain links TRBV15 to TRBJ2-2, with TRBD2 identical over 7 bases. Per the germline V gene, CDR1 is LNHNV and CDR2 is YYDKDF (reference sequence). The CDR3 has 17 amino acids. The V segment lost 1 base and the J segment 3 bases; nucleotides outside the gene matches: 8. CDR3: CATSRGRLAVDTGELFF. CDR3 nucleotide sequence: TGTGCCACCAGCAGAGGGAGGCTAGCGGTAGACACCGGGGAGCTGTTTTTT.

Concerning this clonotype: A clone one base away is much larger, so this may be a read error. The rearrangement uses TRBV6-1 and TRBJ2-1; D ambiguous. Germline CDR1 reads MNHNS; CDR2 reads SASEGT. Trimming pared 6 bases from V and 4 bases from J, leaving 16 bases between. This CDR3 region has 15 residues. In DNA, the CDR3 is TGTGCCAGCAGCTCTACCGGGCCTGATTACAATGAGCAGTTCTTC. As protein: CASSSTGPDYNEQFF.

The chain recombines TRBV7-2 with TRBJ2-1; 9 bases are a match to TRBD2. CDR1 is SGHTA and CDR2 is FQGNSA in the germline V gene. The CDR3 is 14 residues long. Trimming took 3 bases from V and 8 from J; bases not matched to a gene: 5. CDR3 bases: TGTGCCAGCAGCTTTCGCGGGAGGGAGGATGAGCAGTTCTTC. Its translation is CASSFRGREDEQFF. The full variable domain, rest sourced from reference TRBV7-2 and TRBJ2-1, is GAGVSQSPSNKVTEKGKDVELRCDPISGHTALYWYRQSLGQGLEFLIYFQGNSAPDKSGLPSDRFSAERTGGSVSTLTIQRTQQEDSAVYLCASSFRGREDEQFFGPGTRLTVL.

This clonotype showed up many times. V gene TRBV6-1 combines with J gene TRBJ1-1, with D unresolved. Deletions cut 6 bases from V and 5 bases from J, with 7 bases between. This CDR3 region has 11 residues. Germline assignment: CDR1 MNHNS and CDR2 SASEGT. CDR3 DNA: TGTGCCAGCAGGTTAGGGACTGAAGCTTTCTTT. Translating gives CASRLGTEAFF.

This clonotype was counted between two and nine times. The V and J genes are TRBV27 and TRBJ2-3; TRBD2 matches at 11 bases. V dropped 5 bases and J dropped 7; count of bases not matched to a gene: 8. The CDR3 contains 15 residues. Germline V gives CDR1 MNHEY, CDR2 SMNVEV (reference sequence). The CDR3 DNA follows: TGTGCCAGCAGTCCAAGACTAGCGGGGAGGAATACGCAGTATTTT. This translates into CASSPRLAGRNTQYF.

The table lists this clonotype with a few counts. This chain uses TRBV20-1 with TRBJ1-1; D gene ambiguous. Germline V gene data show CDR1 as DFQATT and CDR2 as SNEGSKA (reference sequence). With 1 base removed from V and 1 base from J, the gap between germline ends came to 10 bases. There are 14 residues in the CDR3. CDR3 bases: TGCAGTGCTAGAGTCGTCAGGAAGAACACTGAAGCTTTCTTT. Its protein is CSARVVRKNTEAFF.

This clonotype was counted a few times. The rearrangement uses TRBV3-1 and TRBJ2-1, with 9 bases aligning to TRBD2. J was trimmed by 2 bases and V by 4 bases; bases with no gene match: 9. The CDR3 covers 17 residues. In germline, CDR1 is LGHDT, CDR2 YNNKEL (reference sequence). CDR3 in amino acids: CASSPALAGTTYNEQFF. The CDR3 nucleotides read TGTGCCAGCAGCCCCGCTCTAGCGGGAACGACCTACAATGAGCAGTTCTTC.

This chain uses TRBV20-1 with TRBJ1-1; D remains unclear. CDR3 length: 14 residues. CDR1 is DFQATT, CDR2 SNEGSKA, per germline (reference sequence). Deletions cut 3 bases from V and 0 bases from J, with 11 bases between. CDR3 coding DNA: TGCAGTGCTAGCGCCGACAACGTGAACACTGAAGCTTTCTTT. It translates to CSASADNVNTEAFF.

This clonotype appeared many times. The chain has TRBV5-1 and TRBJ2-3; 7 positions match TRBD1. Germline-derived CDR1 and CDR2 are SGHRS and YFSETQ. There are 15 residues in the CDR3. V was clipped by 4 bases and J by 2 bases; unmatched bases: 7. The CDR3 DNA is TGCGCCAGCAGCCGCACAGGGGTGGACACAGATACGCAGTATTTT. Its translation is CASSRTGVDTDTQYF.

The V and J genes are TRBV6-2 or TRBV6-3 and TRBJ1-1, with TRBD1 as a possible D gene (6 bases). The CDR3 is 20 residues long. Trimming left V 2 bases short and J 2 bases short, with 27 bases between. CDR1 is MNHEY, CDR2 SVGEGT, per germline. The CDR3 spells CASSYQVAGQGPGVNTEAFF. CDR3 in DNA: TGTGCCAGCAGTTACCAGGTGGCTGGGCAGGGGCCGGGGGTTAACACTGAAGCTTTCTTT.

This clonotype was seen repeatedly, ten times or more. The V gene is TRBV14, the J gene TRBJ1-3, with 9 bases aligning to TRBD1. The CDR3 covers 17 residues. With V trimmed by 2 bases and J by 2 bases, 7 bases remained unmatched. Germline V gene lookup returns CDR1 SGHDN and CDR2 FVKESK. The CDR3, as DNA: TGTGCCAGCAGCCAATATCGGACAGGGGTACCTGGAAACACCATATATTTT. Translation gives CASSQYRTGVPGNTIYF.

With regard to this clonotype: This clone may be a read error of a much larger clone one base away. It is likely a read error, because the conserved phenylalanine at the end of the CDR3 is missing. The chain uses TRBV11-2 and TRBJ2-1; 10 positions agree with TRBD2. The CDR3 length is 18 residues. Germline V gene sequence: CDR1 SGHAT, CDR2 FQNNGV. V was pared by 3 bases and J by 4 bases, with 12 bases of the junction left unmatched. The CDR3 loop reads CASSLGPAGGPHYNEQFS. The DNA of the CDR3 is TGTGCCAGCAGCTTGGGGCCAGCGGGAGGGCCGCATTACAATGAGCAGTTCTCC.

CDR3 DNA sequence: TGTGCCAGCAGCCGGACAGAACGGTACTCTGGAAACACCATATATTTT. Translation: CASSRTERYSGNTIYF. The chain links TRBV3-1 to TRBJ1-3; the D gene is possibly TRBD1 (6 bases). Trimming took off 4 bases at V and 0 bases at J, with 13 bases between the two ends. Germline V CDR1 and CDR2: LGHDT, YNNKEL (reference sequence). CDR3 length equals 16 residues.

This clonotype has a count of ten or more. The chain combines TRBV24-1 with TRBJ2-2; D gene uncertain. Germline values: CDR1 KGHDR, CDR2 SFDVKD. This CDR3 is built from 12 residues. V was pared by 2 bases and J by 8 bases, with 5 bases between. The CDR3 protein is CATSDYRGELFF. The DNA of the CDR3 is TGTGCCACCAGTGATTATAGGGGGGAGCTGTTTTTT.